A single sample gave rise to the 3 T cell receptor beta chains below, sequenced in a study of T cell changes during pregnancy in multiple sclerosis. The method was immunoSEQ multiplex PCR; TCRdb's version includes in-frame clones alone and lacks a portion of them. The profile shows over 40,000 clones, around 89% of them singletons. Sequencing used CD8+ T cells from peripheral blood mononuclear cells, obtained after pregnancy. These receptors were collected from a female donor in good health, enrolled as a control in a pregnancy study.

V is TRBV5-6 and J is TRBJ2-1, with 10 bases matching TRBD1. Germline lookup yields CDR1 SGHDT and CDR2 YYEEEE. J was trimmed by 8 bases and V by 4 bases; bases with no gene match: 3. The CDR3 length is 13 residues. CDR3 protein: CASSRDRGDEQFF. The CDR3 nucleotides are TGTGCCAGCAGCCGGGACAGGGGCGATGAGCAGTTCTTC.

This clone was observed a single time. As DNA, the CDR3 is TGTGCCAGCAGCTTGCTCCCGGACAGAGAGAATTCACCCCTCCACTTT. Its protein is CASSLLPDRENSPLHF. The chain has TRBV5-4 and TRBJ1-6; D is possibly TRBD1 (6 bases). V lost 1 base, J lost 7 bases, and 15 bases lay in between. This CDR3 has 16 amino acids. Germline-derived CDR1 and CDR2 are SGHNT and YYREEE (reference sequence). Combining the CDR3 with reference TRBV5-4 and TRBJ1-6 gives the whole variable domain ETGVTQSPTHLIKTRGQQVTLRCSSQSGHNTVSWYQQALGQGPQFIFQYYREEENGRGNFPPRFSGLQFPNYSSELNVNALELDDSALYLCASSLLPDRENSPLHFGNGTRLTVT.

Ten or more counts support this clone. The sample holds other DNA sequences that translate to the same CDR3. The genes are TRBV7-9 and TRBJ2-3, with D possibly TRBD2 on 5 matching bases. CDR1 is SEHNR, CDR2 FQNEAQ, per germline (reference sequence). This CDR3 has 15 residues. V was trimmed by 2 bases and J by 0 bases, leaving 9 bases between them. The CDR3 nucleotides read TGTGCCAGCAGCTTATCGGGATCTAGCACAGATACGCAGTATTTT. It translates to CASSLSGSSTDTQYF.